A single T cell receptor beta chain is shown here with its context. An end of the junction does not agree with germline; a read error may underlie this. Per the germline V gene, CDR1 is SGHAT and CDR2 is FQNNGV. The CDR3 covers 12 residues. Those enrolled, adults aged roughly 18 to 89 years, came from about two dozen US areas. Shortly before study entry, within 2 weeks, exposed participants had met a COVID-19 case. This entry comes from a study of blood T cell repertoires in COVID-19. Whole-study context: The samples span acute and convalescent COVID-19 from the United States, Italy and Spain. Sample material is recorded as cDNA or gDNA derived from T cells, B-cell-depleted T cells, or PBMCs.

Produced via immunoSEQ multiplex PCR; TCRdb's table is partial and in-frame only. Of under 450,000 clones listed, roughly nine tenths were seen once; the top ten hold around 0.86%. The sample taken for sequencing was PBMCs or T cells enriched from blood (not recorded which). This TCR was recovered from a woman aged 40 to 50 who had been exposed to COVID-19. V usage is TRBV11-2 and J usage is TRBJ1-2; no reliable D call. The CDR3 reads CASSPRNGPSFF. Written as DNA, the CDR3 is TGTGCCAGCAGCCCAAGGAATGGGCCCTCTTTCTTC.